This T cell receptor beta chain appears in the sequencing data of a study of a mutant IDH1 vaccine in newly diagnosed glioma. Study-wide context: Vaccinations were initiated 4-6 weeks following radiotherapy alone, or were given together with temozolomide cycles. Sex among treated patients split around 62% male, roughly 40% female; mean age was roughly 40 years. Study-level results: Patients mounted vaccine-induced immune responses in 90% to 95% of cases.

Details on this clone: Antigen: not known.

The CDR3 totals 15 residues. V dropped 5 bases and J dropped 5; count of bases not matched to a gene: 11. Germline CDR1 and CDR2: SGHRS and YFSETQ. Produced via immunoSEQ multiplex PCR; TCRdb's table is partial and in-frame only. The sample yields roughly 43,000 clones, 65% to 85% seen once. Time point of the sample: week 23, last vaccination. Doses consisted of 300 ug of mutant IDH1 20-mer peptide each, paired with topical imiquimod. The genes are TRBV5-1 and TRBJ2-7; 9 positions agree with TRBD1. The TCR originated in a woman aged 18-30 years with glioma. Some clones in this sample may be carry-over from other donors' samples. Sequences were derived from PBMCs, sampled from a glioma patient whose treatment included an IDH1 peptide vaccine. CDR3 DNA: TGCGCCAGCAGGGCTCCGGGACAGGGCTTCCACGAGCAGTACTTC. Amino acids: CASRAPGQGFHEQYF.